Following are 15 T cell receptor beta chains from one sample sequenced in a study of T cell changes during pregnancy in multiple sclerosis. The assay was immunoSEQ multiplex PCR, and TCRdb's table has in-frame clones only and misses some. The table lists about 51,000 clones, 93% of them singletons. The sequences come from peripheral blood, collected in the second trimester of pregnancy. The receptors were sampled from a female donor with multiple sclerosis, enrolled in a pregnancy study.

The chain carries TRBV30 and TRBJ2-7; 9 bases line up with TRBD1. The CDR3 consists of 16 residues. Trimming at V came to 4 bases and at J to 3 bases, leaving 13 bases not matched to a gene. The germline V gene encodes CDR1 GTSNPN and CDR2 SVGIG (reference sequence). The CDR3 DNA follows: TGTGCCTGGACCTTCGGGACAGGGACGGCGGGCTACGAGCAGTACTTC. It is translated as CAWTFGTGTAGYEQYF.

The table lists this clone with a count of one. The genes are TRBV19 and TRBJ2-7, with D unresolved. V lost 3 bases to trimming and J lost 4 bases, with 10 bases between them. The V gene's germline CDR1 is LNHDA and CDR2 SQIVND (reference sequence). The CDR3 has 13 residues. The CDR3 DNA reads TGTGCCAGTAGTATTGGTAGTACGTACGAGCAGTACTTC. Protein sequence: CASSIGSTYEQYF. Combining the CDR3 with reference TRBV19 and TRBJ2-7 gives the whole variable domain DGGITQSPKYLFRKEGQNVTLSCEQNLNHDAMYWYRQDPGQGLRLIYYSQIVNDFQKGDIAEGYSVSREKKESFPLTVTSAQKNPTAFYLCASSIGSTYEQYFGPGTRLTVT.

This clone was observed once. The chain has TRBV7-6 and TRBJ2-3; TRBD1 matches at 7 bases. This CDR3 is 16 amino acids long. The J segment lost 3 bases and the V segment lost 2 bases, leaving 8 bases of the junction unmatched. Germline-derived CDR1 and CDR2 are SGHVS and FNYEAQ. The CDR3 DNA reads as TGTGCCAGCAGCTTAAACCTGGGACAGAATACAGATACGCAGTATTTT. Amino acid sequence: CASSLNLGQNTDTQYF. The whole variable domain, filled in from reference TRBV7-6 and TRBJ2-3, reads GAGVSQSPRYKVTKRGQDVALRCDPISGHVSLYWYRQALGQGPEFLTYFNYEAQQDKSGLPNDRFSAERPEGSISTLTIQRTEQRDSAMYRCASSLNLGQNTDTQYFGPGTRLTVL.

J is TRBJ2-1 and V is TRBV4-1, with 10 positions matching TRBD2. The CDR3 contains 16 residues. The J segment lost 2 bases and the V segment lost 5 bases, leaving 6 bases of the junction unmatched. The V gene's germline CDR1 is MGHRA and CDR2 YSYEKL. The CDR3 sequence is CASSYPGTSAYNEQFF. DNA of the CDR3: TGCGCCAGCAGCTACCCCGGGACTAGCGCCTACAATGAGCAGTTCTTC.

The chain joins TRBV4-3 to TRBJ1-5; a possible D gene is TRBD1 (5 bases). Deletions cut 0 bases from V and 0 bases from J, with 12 bases between. CDR3 length equals 17 residues. Germline V gives CDR1 LGHNA, CDR2 YSLEER. CDR3 amino acids: CASSQEATVDSNQPQHF. The CDR3, as DNA: TGCGCCAGCAGCCAAGAAGCGACAGTCGATAGCAATCAGCCCCAGCATTTT.

This clone was picked up one time. V gene TRBV6-6 combines with J gene TRBJ2-7; D unresolved. V dropped 0 bases and J dropped 6 bases, with 9 bases sitting between them. The CDR3 covers 13 residues. Germline assignment: CDR1 MNHNY and CDR2 SVGAGI (reference sequence). CDR3 residues: CASSYSSQREQYF. CDR3 DNA sequence: TGTGCCAGCAGTTACTCGAGTCAGCGCGAGCAGTACTTC.

Ten or more counts support this clone. V gene TRBV4-2 combines with J gene TRBJ1-4; D is possibly TRBD1 (5 bases). Germline CDR1 and CDR2: LGHNA and YNFKEQ. The CDR3 spans 16 residues. Trimming shortened V by 0 bases and J by 3 bases, and 11 bases separated the two germline ends. CDR3 sequence reads: CASSQEQAGANEKLFF. CDR3 DNA sequence: TGTGCCAGCAGCCAAGAACAGGCAGGAGCTAATGAAAAACTGTTTTTT.

This chain uses TRBV5-4 with TRBJ2-2, with D unresolved. Germline V gene lookup returns CDR1 SGHNT and CDR2 YYREEE (reference sequence). This CDR3 is 13 amino acids long. Trimming pared 3 bases from V and 6 bases from J, leaving 9 bases between. In DNA form, the CDR3 reads TGTGCCAGCAGCTGGAAACGGGCCGGGGAGCTGTTTTTT. This sequence encodes CASSWKRAGELFF. Based on the CDR3 plus reference TRBV5-4 and TRBJ2-2, the full variable domain is ETGVTQSPTHLIKTRGQQVTLRCSSQSGHNTVSWYQQALGQGPQFIFQYYREEENGRGNFPPRFSGLQFPNYSSELNVNALELDDSALYLCASSWKRAGELFFGEGSRLTVL.

The chain has TRBV7-2 and TRBJ2-3; unclear D gene. The CDR3 length is 14 residues. Germline CDR1 SGHTA, CDR2 FQGNSA. With 5 bases removed from V and 2 bases from J, the gap between germline ends came to 11 bases. The CDR3 sequence is CASSLSLLTDTQYF. The DNA for the CDR3 is TGTGCCAGCAGCCTTTCACTCCTCACAGATACGCAGTATTTT.

The rearrangement joins TRBV5-1 to TRBJ2-2, with D possibly TRBD2 on 6 matching bases. The V end was cut by 0 bases, the J end by 3 bases, with 9 bases between. The CDR3 has 15 residues. Germline loops: CDR1 SGHRS, CDR2 YFSETQ. CDR3: CASSLAASDTGELFF. In DNA form, the CDR3 reads TGCGCCAGCAGCTTGGCGGCTAGCGACACCGGGGAGCTGTTTTTT. Complete variable domain (other parts from reference TRBV5-1 and TRBJ2-2): KAGVTQTPRYLIKTRGQQVTLSCSPISGHRSVSWYQQTPGQGLQFLFEYFSETQRNKGNFPGRFSGRQFSNSRSEMNVSTLELGDSALYLCASSLAASDTGELFFGEGSRLTVL.

The V gene is TRBV18, the J gene TRBJ2-2; 13 nucleotides agree with TRBD2. The CDR3 has 17 residues. Germline V gene sequence: CDR1 KGHSH, CDR2 LQKENI. Trimming took 1 base from V and 7 from J; bases not matched to a gene: 6. CDR3 amino acids: CASSPLRLAGGHGELFF. As DNA, the CDR3 is TGTGCCAGCTCACCACTCCGACTAGCGGGAGGCCACGGGGAGCTGTTTTTT.

For this clone: Relative to the germline gene, one junction end is altered; a read error may explain this. The chain carries TRBV7-7 and TRBJ2-5; D is unclear. The CDR3 has 16 residues. The germline gives CDR1 SSHAT, CDR2 FNYEAQ (reference sequence). CDR3 in DNA: TGTGCTAGCAGCTTAGATGTCGTGGGCTTCCAAGAGACCCAGTACTTC. This translates into CASSLDVVGFQETQYF. The full variable domain, rest sourced from reference TRBV7-7 and TRBJ2-5, is GAGVSQSPRYKVTKRGQDVTLRCDPISSHATLYWYQQALGQGPEFLTYFNYEAQPDKSGLPSDRFSAERPEGSISTLTIQRTEQRDSAMYRCASSLDVVGFQETQYFGPGTRLLVL.

The CDR3 reads CASSASHGTGAYEQYF. For the CDR3, the DNA is TGTGCCAGCAGCGCCTCCCACGGGACAGGGGCCTACGAGCAGTACTTC. This chain uses TRBV9 with TRBJ2-7; 10 nucleotides agree with TRBD1. V shed 3 bases, J shed 2 bases, and the junction held 8 bases outside the gene matches. Germline CDR1 reads SGDLS; CDR2 reads YYNGEE. The CDR3 contains 16 residues.

The J gene is TRBJ1-5, the V gene TRBV19, with unresolved D. CDR3 length: 13 amino acids. V was pared by 3 bases and J by 3 bases, with 6 bases between. The V gene's germline CDR1 is LNHDA and CDR2 SQIVND (reference sequence). The CDR3 loop is CASSILANQPQHF. CDR3 DNA: TGTGCCAGTAGTATTCTGGCCAATCAGCCCCAGCATTTT.

The chain is built from TRBV11-3 and TRBJ2-1, with 10 bases matching TRBD2. The CDR3 consists of 17 residues. From germline, CDR1 is SGHNT and CDR2 YENEEA. J gave up 0 bases and V 3 bases, and 5 bases lay outside the gene matches. DNA for the CDR3: TGTGCCAGCAGCTTCGGCCTAGCGGGAGACTCCTACAATGAGCAGTTCTTC. Protein sequence: CASSFGLAGDSYNEQFF.